This T cell receptor beta chain was captured by sequencing in a study of cytomegalovirus exposure and HLA in healthy donors (dated by TCRdb to 2015 to 2018). For the wider study: An earlier analysis of several hundred of the donors reported under 300 Gb of sequence data and 95 million to 130 million unique TCR beta sequences obtained from some 170 million T cells. Of the 398 genotyped donors, approximately 83% fell in the genetic ancestry cluster associated with self-reported Caucasian donors. In a later genetic analysis, genome-wide SNP genotypes for about 55% of the roughly 700 donors were used, and that subset was treated as a discovery cohort. An earlier analysis of approximately 640 of the donors applied high-throughput TCR beta sequencing to assess whether each TCR beta V gene segment acted as functional or pseudogenic. An early release covering just under 650 HLA-typed donors comprised about 300 gigabases of sequencing data and around 80 million unique TCR sequences. The number of donors typed differed by locus, with roughly 629-640 for A, B, C, DRB1 and DQB1, 522 for DQA1, approximately 570 for DPA1, and approximately 470 for DPB1. Every repertoire in the discovery cohort had been generated on one and the same sequencing platform. The aim of the study was to test whether cataloging public T cell receptors could identify signatures of past pathogen exposure. Because of strong linkage in the cohort, 4 to 6 DR-DQ haplotypes were treated as single units for association and clustering. Alongside the repertoire data, information on donor age, sex, ethnicity and CMV serostatus was compiled. The later analysis used no new phenotypic data to find candidate immune exposures, relying instead on TCR beta sequences and their occurrence across donors. The study combined high-throughput TCR immunosequencing, statistical association of individual TCRs with disease status, and machine learning to predict cytomegalovirus infection status. Using immunosequencing, the study profiled T cell repertoires from 666 subjects and related those repertoires to cytomegalovirus serostatus. In addition to the first cohort of 666 subjects, a separate validation cohort of under 150 different subjects was used. Both class I and class II loci were covered by HLA typing, at four-digit resolution. A later analysis re-analyzed previously published TCR beta repertoires from roughly 600 donors and added high-resolution HLA genotyping to study TCR occurrence patterns. Across roughly 420 genotyped donors of the cohort, an average of about 240,000 unique TCR beta nucleotide sequences per donor were sequenced, and roughly 20% of those sequences were non-productive.

The method was the immunoSEQ multiplex PCR assay. A mixture of 60 forward primers for TCR Vbeta segments and 13 reverse primers for TCR Jbeta segments was used in the multiplex PCR. The CDR3 region of rearranged TCR beta genes was amplified from genomic DNA with a multiplex PCR assay. The Illumina HiSeq System was used to sequence the amplified TCR beta libraries as 87-base-pair reads. The published analysis was carried out like this. Across the 670 or so repertoires, a later analysis counted 78 million or so unique TCR beta chains, around 11 million of which were shared by at least two donors. A nearest-neighbor algorithm error-corrected the raw reads and collapsed the reads into unique sequences, merging closely related sequences to remove PCR and sequencing errors. To assign V, D and J gene segments, CDR3 sequences were aligned to IMGT reference sequences. For a sequence to be retained, at least a six-nucleotide match to both a V gene segment and a J gene segment was required. Rearrangements were classified as productive when the CDR3 lacked stop codons and remained in frame with V and J, and all other rearrangements were classified as non-productive. CDR3 was defined according to IMGT convention as the region running from the second conserved V-encoded cysteine to the conserved J-encoded phenylalanine. The earlier analysis of 587 of the donors excluded any sequence lacking an unambiguous match to a single V gene segment. In an earlier analysis of approximately 610 of the donors, V segments were called functional above 56.7% productive rearrangements and were called segregating when the between-donor standard deviation exceeded 5%. A statistical classification framework was developed to diagnose cytomegalovirus status using the catalog of TCR beta chain sequences. In a later analysis, TCR nucleotide sequences were compared against IMGT/GENE-DB human TR gene sequences so that V and J genes could be assigned. The TCRdist pipeline was used in a later analysis to assign CDR3 sequences and most-parsimonious VDJ recombination scenarios. In a later analysis, each TCR beta chain was defined by its CDR3 amino acid sequence together with its V-gene family, and reads lacking a unique V-gene family were excluded. As a way to deal with suspected cross-contamination and a sequencing artifact, a later analysis dropped 640 or so nucleotide sequences that were highly shared and had low generation probability. In a later analysis, a clonal expansion index was calculated for each public chain from normalized within-repertoire ranks of inferred template counts. A later analysis computed generation probabilities with a VDJ recombination model fitted to out-of-frame rearrangements, and checked the results against IGoR. In a later analysis, hypergeometric tests were used to score TCR-TCR, TCR-HLA and TCR-CMV co-occurrence, with a repertoire-size bias correction applied to TCR pairs. A later analysis estimated false discovery rates by permuting HLA or CMV assignments 20 times. In a later analysis, co-occurring TCRs were grouped using DBSCAN, and TCRdist sequence similarity was added for clustering within HLA-allele-positive subsets. Repertoires with fewer than 30,000 or more than 120,000 public chains were left out of co-occurrence clustering, as were four to six repertoires with anomalous nucleotide sharing. TCRdb took this table from immuneACCESS and kept in-frame rearrangements with V and J called. Such tables lack part of the clones; where checked against another copy, unresolved V genes explain under half of the gap, and the rest is unexplained. That table furnishes V, J and clone size, whereas the DNA furnished D and trimming. The sample has approximately 200,000 clones on record, 70% to 80% of them singletons. The ten largest clones capture 1.5% of the sample.

Study-wide findings and limitations: About 17 rarely observed V segments, including chromosome 9 orphons, were excluded from the earlier analysis of about 600 of the donors because counts were too low. According to a later analysis, parvovirus B19, influenza, CMV and Epstein-Barr virus appeared linked to several top co-occurrence clusters. In vitro tests confirmed that three of the cytomegalovirus-associated TCR beta chains recognize cytomegalovirus antigens. The only immune exposure information available for the cohort was CMV serostatus. In a later analysis, TCR association rates were found to vary across HLA loci, with the most associated TCRs seen for DRB1 alleles and the fewest for HLA-C alleles. The sequencing pipeline was judged likely to have produced a cluster of highly shared sequence variants as a technical artifact. According to the authors, the approach could potentially be generalized to other disease states and immunological phenotypes. Cytomegalovirus status was reported to be diagnosed by the classifier with high specificity and sensitivity in both the original and validation cohorts. A later analysis found that most CMV-associated TCR beta chains appeared HLA-restricted, with HLA associations seemingly driven largely by CMV exposure. In this cohort, only TCR beta chains were sequenced, and detectable features were limited by the absence of alpha or paired-chain data. In a later analysis, about 17,000 TCR beta sequences were associated with specific HLA alleles at a false discovery rate of 0.05. While some public TCRs were present in many individuals, most TCR sequences turned up only very rarely across donors. Presence/absence analyses assumed roughly uniform sequencing depth across donors, an assumption that may not hold. Compared with the approximately 700-donor mean, donors in an Asian-associated ancestry cluster had fewer N-insertions in productive TCRs, according to a later genetic analysis. Correlated functional status among segregating V segments might reflect linkage disequilibrium, but an unknown experimental factor could not be ruled out. In a later analysis, HLA-associated TCR beta chains were found to be more clonally expanded and to have lower generation probabilities than equally common non-associated chains. Because HLA typing was missing for some donors at each locus, association tests included only the typed subset. A later genetic analysis associated a missense DCLRE1C variant with V-gene and J-gene trimming of TCR beta chains, and an independent cohort replicated the association. A total of roughly 160 TCR beta chains were listed by the study as associated with cytomegalovirus. Assigning TCR associations to individual alleles was difficult when HLA alleles, especially DR and DQ, strongly co-occurred. In an earlier analysis of approximately 600 of the donors, most TCR beta V segments were observed in productive rearrangements about 87% or about 30% of the time, broadly matching IMGT annotations. A further reported finding was that TCR beta sequences accurately predicted the HLA-A and HLA-B alleles for most subjects in the first cohort.

A few counts support this clone. Its target antigen remains unknown. No base quality information exists; no much larger clone differs at one position. The cohort was made up of 666 healthy bone marrow donors. All cohort members were sampled while nominally healthy, although unrecorded immune exposures were likely present. The donor was CMV seropositive and was included in the group of some 290 seropositive cohort members. Each donor provided a peripheral blood sample, and peripheral blood mononuclear cells were used for TCR beta sequencing. The Qiagen DNeasy Blood Extraction Kit was used to extract genomic DNA from the blood cell samples. Source material: PBMCs. The receptor's source is a girl under 18 in good health and CMV-seropositive.

This receptor has the CDR3 CASSKGGRGVYNEQFF. The nucleotide sequence is given as TGTGCCAGCAGCAAAGGCGGGCGGGGGGTTTACAATGAGCAGTTCTTC. The V and J genes are TRBV21-1 and TRBJ2-1; TRBD2 is taken as the D call from the table, unchecked against the DNA. TRBV21-1 is a documented pseudogene. The CDR3 runs 16 amino acids, cysteine and phenylalanine included. Just the 48-base CDR3 DNA is kept, in frame starting at base 1.